These T cell receptor beta chains were read from a single sample in a study of T cells in Graves' hyperthyroidism and ophthalmopathy. TCRdb reprocessed the multiplex PCR reads with MiXCR, giving one entry per CDR3 protein. The table includes roughly 400,000 distinct CDR3 sequences, about 14% detected once. Sequencing was performed on blood. Receptors originate from a man aged 50 or older with Graves' ophthalmopathy. CDR3s include the opening cysteine and the closing phenylalanine or tryptophan. D genes are given only for firm matches. Only part of the rows carry a size: once, few, many, or a class if the clone is expanded.

j_gene	v_gene	abundance	d_gene	CDR3aa	CDR3nt
TRBJ2-1	TRBV9	many	TRBD2	CASSPRGRGSYNEQFF	TGTGCCAGCAGCCCCAGAGGGAGGGGCTCCTACAATGAGCAGTTCTTC
TRBJ1-1	TRBV5-1	-	-	CASSSDRLNTEAFF	TGCGCCAGCAGCTCGGACAGACTGAACACTGAAGCTTTCTTT
TRBJ2-3	TRBV7-6	many	-	CASSESTGLGKDTQYF	TGTGCCAGCAGCGAAAGCACGGGACTTGGTAAAGATACGCAGTATTTT
TRBJ2-2	TRBV7-9	-	-	CASSLTGTIFGELFF	TGTGCCAGCAGCCTAACCGGGACAATTTTCGGGGAGCTGTTTTTT
TRBJ2-1	TRBV7-9	few	TRBD1	CASRETGGNEQFF	TGTGCCAGCAGGGAAACAGGGGGCAATGAGCAGTTCTTC
TRBJ2-5	TRBV18	few	TRBD1	CASSPGTGGAETQYF	TGTGCCAGCTCACCAGGGACAGGGGGCGCAGAGACCCAGTACTTC
TRBJ2-1	TRBV5-1	many	TRBD1	CASSLSGTGSNNEQFF	TGCGCCAGCAGCTTGTCCGGGACAGGGTCCAACAATGAGCAGTTCTTC
TRBJ1-4	TRBV12-3/TRBV12-4	many	-	CASGISTNEKLFF	TGTGCCAGCGGAATATCAACTAATGAAAAACTGTTTTTT
TRBJ2-7	TRBV29-1	many	-	CSVVQGLAYEQYF	TGCAGCGTAGTCCAAGGGCTGGCCTACGAGCAGTACTTC
TRBJ1-1	TRBV28	many	-	CASRFPGTTGEAFF	TGTGCCAGCAGATTTCCCGGGACAACAGGTGAAGCTTTCTTT
TRBJ2-1	TRBV5-1	many	-	CASIDAGNEQFF	TGCGCCAGCATTGACGCGGGGAATGAGCAGTTCTTC
TRBJ2-4	TRBV5-6	many	-	CASSLIQQLAKNIQYF	TGTGCCAGCAGCTTAATACAGCAACTAGCCAAAAACATTCAGTACTTC
TRBJ2-7	TRBV9	few	-	CASSDGVSYEQYF	TGTGCCAGCAGCGACGGGGTCTCCTACGAGCAGTACTTC
TRBJ2-3	TRBV6-1	few	-	CASMRSTDTQYF	TGTGCCAGCATGAGGAGCACAGATACGCAGTATTTT
TRBJ2-7	TRBV30	many	TRBD2	CAGTAGGYEQYF	TGTGCCGGAACAGCGGGAGGGTACGAGCAGTACTTC
TRBJ2-3	TRBV29-1	many	TRBD2	CSVGVGGDWDTQYF	TGCAGCGTTGGCGTCGGGGGGGACTGGGATACGCAGTATTTT
TRBJ2-1	TRBV9	-	-	CASSPVGTLIYNEQFF	TGTGCCAGCAGCCCAGTAGGGACACTAATATACAATGAGCAGTTCTTC
TRBJ1-6	TRBV5-5	-	-	CASSLETTNSPLHF	TGTGCCAGCAGCTTGGAGACAACGAATTCACCCCTCCACTTT
TRBJ1-2	TRBV29-1	few	-	CSAEQGSYGYTF	TGCAGCGCCGAACAGGGATCGTATGGCTACACCTTC
TRBJ2-3	TRBV20-1	many	-	CSARDRETGRDTQYF	TGCAGTGCTAGAGATCGTGAGACAGGGAGGGATACGCAGTATTTT